The next 12 T cell receptor beta chains were all read from a single sample in a study of beta chain features in type 1 diabetes. Whole-study findings and limits: A moderate, significant TCRB CDR3 shortening appeared in type 1 diabetes across four CD4+ subsets.

Of the isolated RNA, all was reverse transcribed, and so the sequenced material was expressed TCRB transcripts. Here immunoSEQ multiplex PCR was the method, and the copy in TCRdb shows in-frame clones only, minus some. The sample consists of around 340,000 clones, 7% to 10% of them appearing once. No antigen has been assigned to these receptors. Sequencing was carried out using central memory CD4+ T cells from blood. The receptors originated from a man aged 25-40 years with type 1 diabetes.

V is TRBV19 and J is TRBJ2-4; D remains unclear. Germline V lookup: CDR1 LNHDA, CDR2 SQIVND (reference sequence). V dropped 5 bases and J dropped 6 bases, with 14 bases sitting between them. The CDR3 is made up of 14 amino acids. The CDR3 region has the DNA TGTGCCAGTAGTCCCGACCGGGTGACAAACATTCAGTACTTC. As protein: CASSPDRVTNIQYF.

A few counts support this clone. V is TRBV28 and J is TRBJ1-5; maybe TRBD1 (6 bases). The CDR3 extends over 17 amino acids. V was cut by 5 bases and J by 0 bases, with 17 bases left in between. CDR1 MDHEN and CDR2 SYDVKM come from the germline V gene. The chain's CDR3 is CASSPPRTDYSNQPQHF. The DNA of the CDR3 is TGTGCCAGCAGTCCGCCCCGGACAGACTATAGCAATCAGCCCCAGCATTTT.

The rearrangement links TRBV6-6 to TRBJ2-5; D not certain. There are 14 residues in the CDR3. Germline loops: CDR1 MNHNY, CDR2 SVGAGI (reference sequence). Trimming shortened V by 0 bases and J by 2 bases, and 7 bases separated the two germline ends. CDR3 protein: CASSYSTTQETQYF. The CDR3 coding sequence is TGTGCCAGCAGTTACTCGACCACTCAAGAGACCCAGTACTTC.

The chain couples TRBV6-6 to TRBJ2-7; D may correspond to TRBD1 or TRBD2 (5 bases each). The CDR3 extends over 15 amino acids. The V gene's germline CDR1 is MNHNY and CDR2 SVGAGI (reference sequence). Trimming shortened V by 4 bases and J by 0 bases, and 13 bases separated the two germline ends. CDR3: CASSLGENSSYEQYF. In DNA form, the CDR3 reads TGTGCCAGCAGTTTGGGGGAAAATTCCTCCTACGAGCAGTACTTC.

This sequence joins TRBV7-2 and TRBJ1-3; D remains ambiguous. Germline loops: CDR1 SGHTA, CDR2 FQGNSA. This CDR3 spans 14 amino acids. V was clipped by 5 bases and J by 2 bases, with 10 bases between them. For the CDR3, the DNA is TGTGCCAGCAGCCCTACCTGGACTGGAAACACCATATATTTT. Residues: CASSPTWTGNTIYF.

This clone came up many times. Here the CDR3 DNA reads TGTGCCAGCAGTTACTCGAGGACAGCTTATGGCTACACCTTC. As protein: CASSYSRTAYGYTF. V gene TRBV6-6 combines with J gene TRBJ1-2; perhaps TRBD1 as D (6 bases). Germline CDR1 and CDR2: MNHNY and SVGAGI (reference sequence). Trimming shortened V by 0 bases and J by 5 bases, and 10 bases separated the two germline ends. CDR3 length: 14 amino acids.

CDR3 amino acids: CASNDSPDSYEQYF. CDR3 bases: TGTGCCAGCAATGACAGTCCTGATTCCTACGAGCAGTACTTC. The J gene is TRBJ2-7, the V gene TRBV25-1, with D possibly being TRBD1 (5 bases). In germline, CDR1 is MGHDK, CDR2 SYGVNS. Trimming shortened V by 7 bases and J by 1 base, and 14 bases separated the two germline ends. The CDR3 consists of 14 residues.

This clone was seen more than once but under ten times. J is TRBJ2-7 and V is TRBV6-6, with 11 bases fitting TRBD1. V shed 6 bases and J 2 bases; nucleotides not matched to a gene: 6. The germline V gene encodes CDR1 MNHNY and CDR2 SVGAGI (reference sequence). The CDR3 covers 15 residues. The CDR3 DNA follows: TGTGCCAGCAGGAGTGGGACAGGGGGTGCCTACGAGCAGTACTTC. Protein sequence: CASRSGTGGAYEQYF.

V and J are TRBV30 and TRBJ1-1; TRBD1 might be the D (6 bases). In germline, CDR1 is GTSNPN, CDR2 SVGIG (reference sequence). V gave up 0 bases and J gave up 2 bases, with 13 bases separating them. The CDR3 loop spans 15 amino acids. The CDR3 nucleotides are TGTGCCTGGAGTGTATGGGGCAGGGGAAACACTGAAGCTTTCTTT. Protein: CAWSVWGRGNTEAFF.

This clone was observed a handful of times. The chain is built from TRBV7-2 and TRBJ1-4; D gene uncertain. This CDR3 has 14 amino acids. Deletions cut 5 bases from V and 7 bases from J, with 14 bases between. Germline assignment: CDR1 SGHTA and CDR2 FQGNSA. The CDR3 is CASSRTDSAEKLFF. DNA of the CDR3: TGTGCCAGCAGCCGAACAGATTCCGCTGAAAAACTGTTTTTT.

A few counts support this clone. The CDR3 here is CASREDRSTDTQYF. In DNA form, the CDR3 reads TGTGCCAGCAGGGAGGACAGGAGCACAGATACGCAGTATTTT. The chain couples TRBV2 to TRBJ2-3, with TRBD1 matching over 7 bases. CDR3 length equals 14 residues. J was trimmed by 0 bases and V by 6 bases; bases with no gene match: 3. Germline V gene data show CDR1 as SNHLY and CDR2 as FYNNEI. Full variable domain (remainder filled in from reference TRBV2 and TRBJ2-3): EPEVTQTPSHQVTQMGQEVILRCVPISNHLYFYWYRQILGQKVEFLVSFYNNEISEKSEIFDDQFSVERPDGSNFTLKIRSTKLEDSAMYFCASREDRSTDTQYFGPGTRLTVL.

The V gene is TRBV13, the J gene TRBJ2-2; unclear D gene. V lost 5 bases and J lost 3, with 13 bases in between. The CDR3 runs to 15 residues. Germline V gene sequence: CDR1 PRHDT, CDR2 FYEKMQ (reference sequence). CDR3 DNA: TGTGCCAGCAGCCCCAGTTTGGTTTACACCGGGGAGCTGTTTTTT. Its translation: CASSPSLVYTGELFF.